Listed below are T cell receptor beta chains from one sample, sequenced in a study of T-cell memory formation after mild COVID-19. TCRdb redid the calling of the 5' RACE reads with MiXCR, one entry per CDR3 protein. The table has about 410,000 distinct CDR3 sequences, more than 15% seen once. The sequencing sample was made of PBMCs or a T cell subset sorted from them (not recorded which). The receptors originated from a man younger than 35 who had mild COVID-19 (a few samples of this study predate the infection). Cell type and time point are not known. Both conserved end residues are part of each CDR3. D genes are given only for firm matches. Expanded clones get a size class; other rows say once, few or many, or leave the size out.

abundance,v_gene,j_gene,d_gene,CDR3nt,CDR3aa
few,TRBV6-2/TRBV6-3,TRBJ2-4,.,TGTGCCAGCAGTACAGAGGGGTACATTCAGTACTTC,CASSTEGYIQYF
once,TRBV12-3/TRBV12-4,TRBJ2-7,TRBD1,TGTGCCAGCAGTTGGACAGGGCGTTCGGGCGAGCAGTACTTC,CASSWTGRSGEQYF
.,TRBV4-3,TRBJ1-2,TRBD1,TGCGCCAGCAGCCAAGACGGCAGGGGGGGTTTTGGCTACACCTTC,CASSQDGRGGFGYTF
.,TRBV6-1,TRBJ2-7,.,TGTGCCAGCATGGATCCTCATGGCGGGATAGTTTACGAGCAGTACTTC,CASMDPHGGIVYEQYF
once,TRBV2,TRBJ2-3,TRBD2,TGTGCCAGCACGGGGACTAGCGACACAGATACGCAGTATTTT,CASTGTSDTDTQYF
.,TRBV7-2,TRBJ2-3,.,TGTGCCAGCAGCTTCAGGGCGGGTGCAGATACGCAGTATTTT,CASSFRAGADTQYF
.,TRBV11-2,TRBJ1-2,TRBD1,TGTGCCAGCAGCTCACAATCCGGGACAGGAGTCTTCTATGGCTACACCTTC,CASSSQSGTGVFYGYTF
many,TRBV7-8,TRBJ2-1,.,TGTGCCAGCAGCCCGGGGTTTGGGGACAAGAACAATGAGCAGTTCTTC,CASSPGFGDKNNEQFF
.,TRBV5-1,TRBJ1-2,.,TGCGCCAGCAGCTTGGGACAGAGGGATGGCTACACCTTC,CASSLGQRDGYTF
few,TRBV12-3/TRBV12-4,TRBJ1-5,.,TGTGCCAGCAGTTTTACAGACAATCAGCCCCAGCATTTT,CASSFTDNQPQHF
few,TRBV7-9,TRBJ2-3,TRBD1,TGTGCCAGCAGTCCTCAGGCTGGGACGGGGACAGCAGATACGCAGTATTTT,CASSPQAGTGTADTQYF
few,TRBV19,TRBJ1-1,.,TGTGCCAGTAGTATAGAGAGAGGCGAAAAAGCTTTCTTT,CASSIERGEKAFF
few,TRBV4-1,TRBJ2-2,.,TGCGCCAGCAGCCAGGCATCGGTAGGGGCGGACACCGGGGAGCTGTTTTTT,CASSQASVGADTGELFF
many,TRBV20-1,TRBJ1-4,TRBD1,TGCAGTGCCACAGGGGAATGGGGTGAAAAACTGTTTTTT,CSATGEWGEKLFF
.,TRBV2,TRBJ2-1,.,TGTGCCAGCAGTATGACGGGGGGCGCTACCAATGAGCAGTTCTTC,CASSMTGGATNEQFF
.,TRBV24-1,TRBJ2-6,TRBD1,TGTGCCACCAGTGACGCCGGGACAGGTAGTACTGGGGCCAACGTCCTGACTTTC,CATSDAGTGSTGANVLTF
few,TRBV25-1,TRBJ2-7,.,TGTGCCAGCAGTGAAGGTTTTCGGCAGGGCAACTACGAGCAGTACTTC,CASSEGFRQGNYEQYF
many,TRBV4-1,TRBJ2-2,.,TGCGCCAGCAGCCGAGTCAGGGGTCGCACCGGGGAGCTGTTTTTT,CASSRVRGRTGELFF
.,TRBV11-2,TRBJ1-4,.,TGTGCCAGCAGCTCCGCGGGCGCAGAAAAACTGTTTTTT,CASSSAGAEKLFF
.,TRBV7-2,TRBJ2-3,.,TGTGCCAGCAGCTTAAAGCTCGGGTCAGCCCAGACGCAGTATTTT,CASSLKLGSAQTQYF
few,TRBV29-1,TRBJ1-5,.,TGCAGCGTCTATACAGGGCCGGGTCAGCCCCAGCATTTT,CSVYTGPGQPQHF
.,TRBV7-6,TRBJ2-3,TRBD2,TGTGCCAGCAGCTTAGGAGTACGCGGGGGGGAAGATACGCAGTATTTT,CASSLGVRGGEDTQYF
few,TRBV6-1,TRBJ1-1,TRBD1,TGTGCCAGCAGACGCGCCTTACAACGCAGGGGGCGGGGGGACACTGAAGCTTTCTTT,CASRRALQRRGRGDTEAFF
few,TRBV3-1,TRBJ1-5,.,TGTGCCAGCAGCCAAGGTCTGATGGGTCAGCCCCAGCATTTT,CASSQGLMGQPQHF
many,TRBV5-4,TRBJ2-4,.,TGTGCCAGCAGCCTCGGGACGGAAAACATTCAGTACTTC,CASSLGTENIQYF
.,TRBV7-2,TRBJ2-5,.,TGTGCCAGCAGCTTGGCGCTGGGGGGCCTGGAGACCCAGTACTTC,CASSLALGGLETQYF
few,TRBV5-1,TRBJ2-1,.,TGCGCCAGCAGCTTGGGGTCCAGAGACAATGAGCAGTTCTTC,CASSLGSRDNEQFF
.,TRBV6-2/TRBV6-3,TRBJ2-1,.,TGTGCCAGCAACCGGCGGTACAATGAGCAGTTCTTC,CASNRRYNEQFF
few,TRBV4-2,TRBJ2-7,.,TGTGCCAGCAGCCAAGCGGGTGATGGCTACGAGCAGTACTTC,CASSQAGDGYEQYF
few,TRBV28,TRBJ1-3,.,TGTGCCAGCAGTCAGACGGTTGGAAACACCATATATTTT,CASSQTVGNTIYF
few,TRBV4-1,TRBJ2-7,.,TGCGCCAGCAGCCAGATGGACGGGCGTTCCCTCTCCTACGAGCAGTACTTC,CASSQMDGRSLSYEQYF
.,TRBV18,TRBJ2-1,TRBD2,TGTGCCAGCTCACCCCGACTAGCGGGGGAGGTGAATGAGCAGTTCTTC,CASSPRLAGEVNEQFF
few,TRBV5-4,TRBJ1-1,.,TGTGCCAGCAGCTTAGAATTGAGAAACACTGAAGCTTTCTTT,CASSLELRNTEAFF
.,TRBV4-1,TRBJ2-1,TRBD1,TGCGCCAGCAGTCGGACAGGGGGCAATGAGCAGTTCTTC,CASSRTGGNEQFF
.,TRBV20-1,TRBJ2-7,.,TGCAGTGCTAGAGGAGTGCAACCCTACGAGCAGTACTTC,CSARGVQPYEQYF
.,TRBV7-9,TRBJ1-4,.,TGTGCCAGCAGCTCGACGACACCCGGGCATGAAAAACTGTTTTTT,CASSSTTPGHEKLFF
.,TRBV7-9,TRBJ2-5,.,TGTGCCAGCAGCTTAGCGCGTTGGACGACCCAAGAGACCCAGTACTTC,CASSLARWTTQETQYF
.,TRBV7-2,TRBJ2-1,.,TGTGCCAGCAGCTTAGATACCAGGGGGGGCCGTTCTGAGCAGTTCTTC,CASSLDTRGGRSEQFF
.,TRBV29-1,TRBJ2-1,TRBD1,TGCAGCGCGAGATTAGGACAGGGAAGGTTCTTC,CSARLGQGRFF